The 20 T cell receptor beta chains in this list originate from one sample, sequenced in a study of CD8 T cells in ankylosing spondylitis. TCRdb recomputed calls from the 5' RACE reads with MiXCR, one row per CDR3 protein. The repertoire consists of just under 550,000 distinct CDR3 sequences, with approximately 12% occurring once and the leading ten covering almost 7%. The antigens for these receptors are not known. Study-wide results and limits: Seemingly distinctive of ankylosing spondylitis blood was a TCR beta motif formed by eight highly homologous variants.

Material for sequencing was blood, either unsorted or a sorted T cell fraction (not recorded which). The receptors derive from a male donor with ankylosing spondylitis.

This rearrangement joins TRBV7-2 to TRBJ2-2, with TRBD1 matching 10 bases. After removal of 4 bases from V and 3 bases from J, the junction contained 5 bases not matched to a gene. The CDR3 is 16 residues long. From germline, CDR1 is SGHTA and CDR2 FQGNSA. As DNA, the CDR3 is TGTGCCAGCAGCTCCGGGACAGGGGCCTACACCGGGGAGCTGTTTTTT. Its protein product is CASSSGTGAYTGELFF.

The chain links TRBV2 to TRBJ2-1, with a tentative D call TRBD2 (6 bases). Germline V gene lookup returns CDR1 SNHLY and CDR2 FYNNEI. Trimming pared 7 bases from V and 12 bases from J, leaving 19 bases between. CDR3 length: 13 amino acids. CDR3 coding DNA: TGTGCCAGCACCACCCTGGGGGGTCGGGGGCAGTTCTTC. This codes for CASTTLGGRGQFF.

This clonotype showed up just once. This rearrangement joins TRBV10-1 to TRBJ2-3, with 7 nucleotides matching TRBD1. The J segment lost 0 bases and the V segment lost 6 bases, leaving 9 bases of the junction unmatched. Germline V gene lookup returns CDR1 WNHNN and CDR2 SYGVQD (reference sequence). This CDR3 spans 16 amino acids. DNA for the CDR3: TGCGCCAGCAGGGAATCGACAGGGCTGAGCACAGATACGCAGTATTTT. Its protein is CASRESTGLSTDTQYF.

This clonotype was recorded a few times. The chain joins TRBV19 to TRBJ1-5; D is ambiguous. CDR1 LNHDA and CDR2 SQIVND come from the germline V gene (reference sequence). V was shortened by 2 bases and J by 9 bases, with 14 bases between the two germline ends. The CDR3 is 14 amino acids. As DNA, the CDR3 is TGTGCCAGTAGTATAAGAAAGACCTCTTGGCCCCAGCATTTT. It translates to CASSIRKTSWPQHF.

The V and J genes are TRBV12-3 or TRBV12-4 and TRBJ1-5; D call uncertain. The CDR3 runs to 13 residues. Deletions cut 4 bases from V and 5 bases from J, with 9 bases between. The CDR3 region has the DNA TGTGCCAGCAGTTGGGGTTTGGATCAGCCCCAGCATTTT. Encoded protein: CASSWGLDQPQHF.

V is TRBV19 and J is TRBJ2-1, with D tentatively TRBD2 (5 bases). With 2 bases removed from V and 2 bases from J, the gap between germline ends came to 16 bases. The CDR3 is 17 residues long. Germline CDR1 LNHDA, CDR2 SQIVND (reference sequence). The CDR3 sequence is CASSIRGSTLPYNEQFF. DNA for the CDR3: TGTGCCAGTAGTATAAGAGGGAGCACCCTTCCCTACAATGAGCAGTTCTTC.

This clonotype was observed at least ten times. The V gene is TRBV7-8, the J gene TRBJ1-4; 7 positions agree with TRBD1. After removal of 1 base from V and 3 bases from J, the junction contained 2 bases not matched to a gene. The CDR3 sequence is 15 residues long. Looked up from germline, CDR1 is SGHVS and CDR2 is FQNEAQ. CDR3 DNA: TGTGCCAGCAGCTTAGATGGGACAGCTAATGAAAAACTGTTTTTT. Encoded protein: CASSLDGTANEKLFF.

This chain links TRBV5-1 with TRBJ2-5; D may be TRBD2 (5 bases). The V end was cut by 5 bases, the J end by 3 bases, with 11 bases between. The CDR3 has 13 residues. Germline CDR1 reads SGHRS; CDR2 reads YFSETQ. The CDR3 DNA follows: TGCGCCAGCAGGGAGGCGACTGAAGAGACCCAGTACTTC. Translated, it gives CASREATEETQYF.

This sequence joins TRBV20-1 and TRBJ2-3, with no clear D. The CDR3 has 12 residues. Per the germline V gene, CDR1 is DFQATT and CDR2 is SNEGSKA (reference sequence). Trimming took off 4 bases at V and 0 bases at J, with 5 bases between the two ends. CDR3 region: CSAKFSTDTQYF. The DNA for the CDR3 is TGCAGTGCTAAGTTCAGCACAGATACGCAGTATTTT.

This rearrangement joins TRBV20-1 to TRBJ2-1; the D gene is possibly TRBD2 (6 bases). Trimming pared 3 bases from V and 8 bases from J, leaving 11 bases between. CDR3 length: 12 residues. In germline, CDR1 is DFQATT, CDR2 SNEGSKA (reference sequence). The CDR3 DNA sequence: TGCAGTGCTAGGCCTAGCGCTCATGAGCAGTTCTTC. It yields the protein CSARPSAHEQFF.

The chain joins TRBV3-1 to TRBJ1-1, with D hard to call. The ends were cut back, 5 bases at V and 4 bases at J, with 11 bases in the middle. CDR1 is LGHDT and CDR2 is YNNKEL in the germline V gene (reference sequence). The CDR3 totals 13 residues. Here the CDR3 DNA reads TGTGCCAGCAGCGATACACTCTCCACTGAAGCTTTCTTT. This translates into CASSDTLSTEAFF.

This clonotype showed up just a few times. CDR3 nucleotides: TGTGCCAGCAGCTTTACGGCCCAGGGGCAGGGGTTCGCCAGTTCCCAAGAGACCCAGTACTTC. Its protein product is CASSFTAQGQGFASSQETQYF. The chain links TRBV7-3 to TRBJ2-5; D perhaps matches TRBD1 (6 bases). The CDR3 consists of 21 residues. Trimming left V 3 bases short and J 1 base short, with 30 bases between. Per the germline V gene, CDR1 is SGHTA and CDR2 is FQGTGA.

In this sample, this clonotype turned up a few times. The rearrangement links TRBV20-1 to TRBJ2-1; D gene unclear. The V end was cut by 4 bases, the J end by 0 bases, with 10 bases between. The CDR3 totals 14 residues. Germline CDR1 is DFQATT and CDR2 is SNEGSKA (reference sequence). The CDR3 DNA follows: TGCAGTGCTAAGGGCCTACTCTCCTACAATGAGCAGTTCTTC. Translating gives CSAKGLLSYNEQFF.

This clonotype has only a few counts. This chain joins TRBV20-1 and TRBJ2-3; 10 bases fit TRBD1. The CDR3 spans 13 residues. The ends lost 5 bases at V and 3 bases at J; junction bases unmatched: 2. Per the germline V gene, CDR1 is DFQATT and CDR2 is SNEGSKA (reference sequence). The CDR3 loop is CSAGGQGTDTQYF. In nucleotides, the CDR3 is TGCAGTGCTGGGGGACAGGGGACAGATACGCAGTATTTT.

This clonotype was observed a few times. The chain couples TRBV30 to TRBJ1-1; D is undetermined. Trimming left V 5 bases short and J 3 bases short, with 13 bases between. Germline loops: CDR1 GTSNPN, CDR2 SVGIG (reference sequence). This CDR3 spans 13 amino acids. The CDR3 DNA sequence: TGTGCCTGGGGGCCCAGGATGGACACTGAAGCTTTCTTT. Protein sequence: CAWGPRMDTEAFF. The full variable domain, its missing parts supplied by reference TRBV30 and TRBJ1-1, is SQTIHQWPATLVQPVGSPLSLECTVEGTSNPNLYWYRQAAGRGLQLLFYSVGIGQISSEVPQNLSASRPQDRQFILSSKKLLLSDSGFYLCAWGPRMDTEAFFGQGTRLTVV.

Many counts were recorded for this clonotype. The chain couples TRBV6-1 to TRBJ2-7; D possibly corresponds to TRBD2 (5 bases). The germline V gene has CDR1 MNHNS and CDR2 SASEGT. The CDR3 runs 13 residues. The V and J ends lost 4 bases and 2 bases respectively, with 9 bases between them. The CDR3 DNA is TGTGCCAGCAGTGTGGAGGCGGCCTACGAGCAGTACGTC. This translates into CASSVEAAYEQYV.

The gene calls are TRBV2 and TRBJ2-7, with 8 positions matching TRBD2. The germline CDR1 and CDR2 sequences are SNHLY and FYNNEI. Germline trimming cut 6 bases from V and 2 bases from J; bases unmatched to any gene: 6. The CDR3 spans 14 residues. CDR3 in DNA: TGTGCCAGCAGGACTAGCGTGACCCCCTACGAGCAGTACTTC. Its protein is CASRTSVTPYEQYF.

This clonotype was seen many times. The chain links TRBV5-1 to TRBJ1-1; a weak D match, TRBD1 (5 bases). The germline CDR1 and CDR2 sequences are SGHRS and YFSETQ. V dropped 1 base and J dropped 2 bases, with 12 bases sitting between them. This CDR3 contains 15 residues. CDR3 in amino acids: CASSLQGRGNTEAFF. As DNA, the CDR3 is TGCGCCAGCAGCTTGCAGGGCCGGGGTAACACTGAAGCTTTCTTT.

The chain has TRBV29-1 and TRBJ1-1; D call uncertain. The CDR3 extends over 12 amino acids. The V end lost 7 bases, the J end lost 4 bases, and 13 bases lay between the germline ends. The germline gives CDR1 SQVTM, CDR2 ANQGSEA. CDR3 sequence: CSAEGVGTEAFF. CDR3 sequence (DNA): TGCAGCGCTGAGGGTGTGGGCACTGAAGCTTTCTTT.

The table lists this clonotype with a few counts. The rearrangement links TRBV27 to TRBJ2-5; D gene ambiguous. Trimming left V 5 bases short and J 4 bases short, with 11 bases between. CDR3 length: 13 amino acids. CDR1 and CDR2 from the germline V gene are MNHEY and SMNVEV (reference sequence). CDR3 nucleotides: TGTGCCAGCAGTATTCGGGTTTCAGAGACCCAGTACTTC. It yields the protein CASSIRVSETQYF.